This TCR beta chain is drawn from a study of shared clonotypes between healthy human individuals. Across the study: A couple of female and a few male donors aged 18 to 49 were enrolled. Regarding the study as a whole: Naive CD4 clonotypes were shared across a few donors at 4.5% to 6%.

Trimming removed 5 bases at V and 1 base at J, with 10 bases between. The CDR3 sequence is 14 residues long. Looked up from germline, CDR1 is KGHSH and CDR2 is LQKENI. Running of the assay took place at deep level. Method: immunoSEQ multiplex PCR; TCRdb's copy keeps in-frame clones and lacks some. This sample has 1 million to 1.3 million clones, with roughly 74% found just once. A word on this clone: The antigen is unknown.

The chain joins TRBV18 to TRBJ2-3, with unresolved D. The source is a man aged 18 to 30 in good health. Some clones in this sample may be carry-over from other donors' samples. The sample comprised memory CD4+ T cells from PBMCs. As for subset: CD45RA-negative fraction. For the CDR3, the DNA is TGTGCCAGCTCAGCCATAGGTGGCACAGATACGCAGTATTTT. Its protein is CASSAIGGTDTQYF.